Below, one T cell receptor beta chain is given with its context. Germline CDR1 MDHEN, CDR2 SYDVKM. The CDR3 runs 14 residues. The V gene lost 9 bases and the J gene lost 3 bases, with 18 bases spanning the gap. These data are taken from a study of blood T cell repertoires in COVID-19. About the research overall: COVID-19 samples, acute and convalescent, were from the United States, Italy and Spain. Sources were T cells, B-cell-depleted T cells, or PBMCs; the material itself was cDNA or gDNA.

In the original processing: Amplification with reference gene primers provided the estimates of nucleated cell counts. TCRdb's copy holds only in-frame clones and misses some; the assay was immunoSEQ multiplex PCR. The V and J calls and the clone size are those of that table, but D and trimming were determined from the DNA. The table has tens of thousands of clones, around four fifths seen once; the top ten hold around 12%. The sequenced sample was peripheral blood. The source is a human donor in a cohort sampled during active COVID-19. The chain recombines TRBV28 with TRBJ2-7, with a tentative D call TRBD2 (5 bases). CDR3 residues: CASLFRGSHYEQYF. The CDR3 DNA sequence: TGTGCCAGTCTTTTTCGAGGGTCCCACTACGAGCAGTACTTC.